Detailed here is one TCR beta chain. The data were taken from a study of blood T cell repertoires in COVID-19. Across the whole study: Donors in the United States, Italy and Spain gave samples during acute or convalescent COVID-19. PBMCs, B-cell-depleted T cells, or T cells provided the cDNA or gDNA that made up the material.

Trimming left V 3 bases short and J 6 bases short, with 11 bases between. CDR3 length: 13 amino acids. Germline V gene sequence: CDR1 PRHDT, CDR2 FYEKMQ (reference sequence). This table comes from immunoSEQ multiplex PCR, and its TCRdb copy is limited to in-frame clones, with some not included. The sample includes hundreds of thousands of clones, roughly 90% of them seen just once. The TCR originated in an older woman with COVID-19, enrolled during active disease. Sequencing used peripheral blood. This rearrangement joins TRBV13 to TRBJ1-2, with D hard to call. Here the CDR3 DNA reads TGTGCCAGCAGCTTTGGTTTTGCTAATGGCTACACCTTC. Protein product: CASSFGFANGYTF.